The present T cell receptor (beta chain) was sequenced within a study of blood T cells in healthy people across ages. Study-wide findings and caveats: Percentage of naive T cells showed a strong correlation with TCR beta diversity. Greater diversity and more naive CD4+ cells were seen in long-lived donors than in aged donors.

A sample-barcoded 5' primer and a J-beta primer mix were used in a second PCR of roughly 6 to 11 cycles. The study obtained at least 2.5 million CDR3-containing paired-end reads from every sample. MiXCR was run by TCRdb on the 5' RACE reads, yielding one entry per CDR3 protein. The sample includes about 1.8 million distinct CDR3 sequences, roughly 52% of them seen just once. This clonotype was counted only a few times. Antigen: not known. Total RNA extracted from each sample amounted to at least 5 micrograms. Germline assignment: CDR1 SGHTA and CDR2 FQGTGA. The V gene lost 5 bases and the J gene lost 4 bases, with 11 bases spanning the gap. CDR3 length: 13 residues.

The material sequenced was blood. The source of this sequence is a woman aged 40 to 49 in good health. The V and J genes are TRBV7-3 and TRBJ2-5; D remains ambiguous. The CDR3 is CASSKRRTETQYF. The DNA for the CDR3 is TGTGCCAGCAGCAAGAGGCGGACAGAGACCCAGTACTTC.